Included here is one TCR beta chain sequence, with context. The sequenced patients had an expansion of CD8+CD57+ cells seen by flow cytometry. This entry comes from a study of CD8+CD57+ T cells in acquired aplastic anemia. The CDR3 loop spans 17 amino acids. The V and J ends lost 4 bases and 1 base respectively, with 21 bases between them. Germline V gives CDR1 SQVTM, CDR2 ANQGSEA. Genomic DNA constituted the template upon which TCR beta VDJ and CDR3 profiling was performed. TCRdb redid the calling of the reads with MiXCR, one entry per CDR3 protein. The top ten hold about 60% of the sample, which has about 200,000 distinct CDR3 sequences, 50% to 70% seen once.

The origin of this receptor is a human donor with aplastic anemia. Input material: sorted CD4+, CD8+, or CD8+CD57+ T cells (not recorded which) from PBMCs. The chain has TRBV29-1 and TRBJ2-3, with TRBD2 as a possible D gene (6 bases). The CDR3 DNA reads as TGCAGCGTTGGAGGGTGGCGGGAAAGAAGCCGCACAGATACGCAGTATTTT. Its translation is CSVGGWRERSRTDTQYF.